These 28 T cell receptor beta chains originate from one sample sequenced in a study of cytomegalovirus exposure and HLA in healthy donors (dated by TCRdb to 2016 to 2017). Library prep was done by the immunoSEQ multiplex PCR assay. As stored in TCRdb, this immuneACCESS dataset retains in-frame rearrangements with V and J assigned. A fraction of the clones does not appear; measured against another copy, unresolved V genes explain less than half of the discrepancy, and the remainder lacks a known reason. The sample table holds around 230,000 clones, of which approximately 83% were seen once. Around 1.2% of the sample is held by the ten biggest clonotypes. Material for sequencing was PBMCs. These receptors originate from a woman younger than 45 in good health and CMV-seropositive.

A single count supports this clone. The CDR3 region has the DNA TGTGCCAGCAGCGTACCTAGCGGGAGAAATAAGCAGTTCTTC. Residues: CASSVPSGRNKQFF. The rearrangement joins TRBV9 to TRBJ2-1; 10 nucleotides match TRBD2. The CDR3 is made up of 14 amino acids. Germline V lookup: CDR1 SGDLS, CDR2 YYNGEE. The junction had 6 bases not matched to a gene; V was cut back by 1 base and J by 11 bases.

The chain is built from TRBV5-4 and TRBJ1-2, with TRBD1 identical over 10 bases. V dropped 6 bases and J dropped 6; count of bases not matched to a gene: 8. From germline, CDR1 is SGHNT and CDR2 YYREEE (reference sequence). The CDR3 is 14 amino acids. CDR3 in amino acids: CASTRDRGDDGYTF. CDR3 bases: TGTGCCAGCACCCGGGACAGGGGTGACGATGGCTACACCTTC.

The sample holds one count of this clone. The chain couples TRBV5-4 to TRBJ2-5, with D possibly matching TRBD1 (6 bases). CDR3 length: 15 amino acids. V was pared by 1 base and J by 6 bases, with 16 bases between. CDR1 and CDR2 (germline): SGHNT, YYREEE (reference sequence). The CDR3 DNA reads as TGTGCCAGCAGCTTGACTAGTGTGGGGGCTCAGACCCAGTACTTC. Protein product: CASSLTSVGAQTQYF.

This clone was picked up many times. The rearrangement joins TRBV19 to TRBJ2-7, with 9 bases matching TRBD1. In germline, CDR1 is LNHDA, CDR2 SQIVND (reference sequence). This CDR3 has 15 residues. The V gene end was trimmed by 4 bases and the J gene end by 6 bases; junction bases not matched to a gene: 10. CDR3 coding DNA: TGTGCCAGTAGTACCACAGGGGGCATGACAGTCGAGCAGTACTTC. It specifies CASSTTGGMTVEQYF.

This rearrangement joins TRBV27 to TRBJ1-1; D unresolved. Looked up from germline, CDR1 is MNHEY and CDR2 is SMNVEV (reference sequence). The CDR3 has 12 residues. With 6 bases removed from V and 6 bases from J, the gap between germline ends came to 11 bases. CDR3 amino acids: CASSSFSAEAFF. CDR3 nucleotide sequence: TGTGCCAGCAGCTCCTTTAGCGCTGAAGCTTTCTTT.

The V and J genes are TRBV19 and TRBJ1-3, with D unclear. CDR1 and CDR2 (germline): LNHDA, SQIVND (reference sequence). Between the trimmed V and J ends, which lost 0 bases and 4 bases, there was a span of 16 bases. This CDR3 spans 17 amino acids. The CDR3 bases are TGTGCCAGTAGTATAGATCTGGAGGTGGGCAGAGGAAACACCATATATTTT. Residues: CASSIDLEVGRGNTIYF. The variable domain in full, with the rest retrieved from reference TRBV19 and TRBJ1-3, is DGGITQSPKYLFRKEGQNVTLSCEQNLNHDAMYWYRQDPGQGLRLIYYSQIVNDFQKGDIAEGYSVSREKKESFPLTVTSAQKNPTAFYLCASSIDLEVGRGNTIYFGEGSWLTVV.

This clone appeared once. The CDR3 sequence is CASDRDGTSNFYEQYF. CDR3 sequence (DNA): TGTGCCAGCGACCGGGATGGTACCTCGAATTTTTACGAGCAGTACTTC. V usage is TRBV7-9 and J usage is TRBJ2-7; the D gene is possibly TRBD2 (5 bases). The CDR3 has 16 residues. V lost 8 bases to trimming and J lost 4 bases, with 24 bases between them. Germline CDR1 SEHNR, CDR2 FQNEAQ (reference sequence).

The chain has TRBV6-6 and TRBJ1-2; 10 positions agree with TRBD1. The CDR3 is 15 residues long. With V trimmed by 3 bases and J by 8 bases, 9 bases remained unmatched. From germline, CDR1 is MNHNY and CDR2 SVGAGI (reference sequence). CDR3 protein: CASSYGPGQGSGYTF. The CDR3 coding sequence is TGTGCCAGCAGTTATGGCCCGGGACAGGGGAGCGGCTACACCTTC.

The chain couples TRBV2 to TRBJ1-5; 9 bases fit TRBD1. The germline gives CDR1 SNHLY, CDR2 FYNNEI. The CDR3 has 16 residues. V lost 7 bases and J lost 4; bases outside the gene matches: 11. CDR3 sequence: CASKFGTGIGNQPQHF. CDR3 in DNA: TGTGCCAGCAAATTCGGGACAGGGATCGGTAATCAGCCCCAGCATTTT.

V is TRBV27 and J is TRBJ2-7; TRBD1 agrees at 7 bases. CDR1 MNHEY and CDR2 SMNVEV come from the germline V gene (reference sequence). The CDR3 contains 18 residues. V shed 5 bases and J 0 bases; nucleotides not matched to a gene: 16. The CDR3 DNA follows: TGTGCCAGCAGTCTAACAGGGGCTTATTCCCTTTACTCCTACGAGCAGTACTTC. This gives the protein CASSLTGAYSLYSYEQYF.

This clone was observed a single time. The gene calls are TRBV5-8 and TRBJ2-7; a weak D match, TRBD2 (5 bases). The germline V and J ends were trimmed by 9 bases and 3 bases, with 16 bases remaining between them. This CDR3 has 13 residues. CDR1 and CDR2 from the germline V gene are SGHTS and YDEGEE. CDR3: CATHSGDRYEQYF. The DNA of the CDR3 is TGTGCCACCCACTCCGGGGATCGCTACGAGCAGTACTTC.

The V and J genes are TRBV9 and TRBJ1-2; D uncertain. CDR1 is SGDLS, CDR2 YYNGEE, per germline. With 0 bases removed from V and 4 bases from J, the gap between germline ends came to 7 bases. The CDR3 sequence is 13 residues long. The DNA for the CDR3 is TGTGCCAGCAGCGTAGTCGAGAGCTATGGCTACACCTTC. This sequence encodes CASSVVESYGYTF. The full variable domain, with the rest looked up from reference TRBV9 and TRBJ1-2, is DSGVTQTPKHLITATGQRVTLRCSPRSGDLSVYWYQQSLDQGLQFLIQYYNGEERAKGNILERFSAQQFPDLHSELNLSSLELGDSALYFCASSVVESYGYTFGSGTRLTVV.

CDR3 protein: CASSLRDSRTNEKLFF. The CDR3 region has the DNA TGTGCCAGCAGCCTTAGGGACAGTCGAACTAATGAAAAACTGTTTTTT. The V gene is TRBV5-5, the J gene TRBJ1-4; TRBD1 agrees at 7 bases. There are 16 residues in the CDR3. The V segment lost 4 bases and the J segment 1 base; nucleotides outside the gene matches: 7. Germline loops: CDR1 SGHKS, CDR2 YYEKEE (reference sequence).

The V gene is TRBV6-1, the J gene TRBJ1-5; D remains ambiguous. Germline V gene data show CDR1 as MNHNS and CDR2 as SASEGT. Trimming pared 2 bases from V and 0 bases from J, leaving 17 bases between. The CDR3 consists of 18 residues. CDR3 sequence (DNA): TGTGCCAGCAGTGAATCCGCTTACTCGCTTTATAGCAATCAGCCCCAGCATTTT. Protein sequence: CASSESAYSLYSNQPQHF.

This clone was seen only once. The V and J genes are TRBV15 and TRBJ1-5; TRBD1 is a possible D gene (5 bases). The V end lost 5 bases, the J end lost 6 bases, and 14 bases lay between the germline ends. Germline loops: CDR1 LNHNV, CDR2 YYDKDF (reference sequence). The CDR3 loop spans 14 amino acids. CDR3 nucleotide sequence: TGTGCCACCAGCCCGGCGCGGGGGGGTCAGCCCCAGCATTTT. This sequence encodes CATSPARGGQPQHF.

This chain joins TRBV7-2 and TRBJ1-5; D may be TRBD1 (6 bases). This CDR3 has 19 amino acids. In germline, CDR1 is SGHTA, CDR2 FQGNSA. Trimming took off 0 bases at V and 6 bases at J, with 24 bases between the two ends. In DNA form, the CDR3 reads TGTGCCAGCAGCTTAGCGCCGTTGTGGGGGCACAGGGCTACTCAGCCCCAGCATTTT. Residues: CASSLAPLWGHRATQPQHF.

This clone was detected only once. This rearrangement joins TRBV25-1 to TRBJ2-5; D call uncertain. The CDR3 totals 13 residues. The germline V and J ends were trimmed by 2 bases and 7 bases, with 11 bases remaining between them. Per the germline V gene, CDR1 is MGHDK and CDR2 is SYGVNS. CDR3 protein: CASSEGATRTQYF. The CDR3 coding sequence is TGTGCCAGCAGTGAAGGTGCTACGAGGACCCAGTACTTC.

The rearrangement joins TRBV15 to TRBJ1-3, with TRBD1 matching over 8 bases. The CDR3 length is 16 residues. V trimming: 1 base; J trimming: 0 bases; junction bases outside the gene matches: 2. Germline V gives CDR1 LNHNV, CDR2 YYDKDF (reference sequence). In DNA, the CDR3 is TGTGCCACCAGCAGAGGTACAGGGGGCTCTGGAAACACCATATATTTT. It specifies CATSRGTGGSGNTIYF.

The chain has TRBV19 and TRBJ2-6; D remains ambiguous. The CDR3 totals 15 residues. Trimming stripped 3 bases from V and 0 bases from J, with 6 bases between. Germline lookup yields CDR1 LNHDA and CDR2 SQIVND (reference sequence). CDR3 region: CASSISSSGANVLTF. CDR3 DNA sequence: TGTGCCAGTAGTATCTCCAGCTCTGGGGCCAACGTCCTGACTTTC.

The CDR3 protein is CASSLDRGLYEQYF. The CDR3 bases are TGCGCCAGCAGCTTGGACAGGGGGCTTTACGAGCAGTACTTC. The chain employs TRBV4-1 and TRBJ2-7; 11 nucleotides match TRBD1. With V trimmed by 5 bases and J by 4 bases, 4 bases remained unmatched. This CDR3 contains 14 residues. CDR1 and CDR2 (germline): MGHRA, YSYEKL.

This clone was recorded only once. The genes are TRBV10-3 and TRBJ2-7, with 10 bases fitting TRBD2. The CDR3 runs to 16 residues. V lost 4 bases to trimming and J lost 0 bases; unmatched junction nucleotides: 6. The V gene's germline CDR1 is ENHRY and CDR2 SYGVKD. CDR3 in amino acids: CAISGTSGPFSYEQYF. For the CDR3, the DNA is TGTGCCATCAGTGGGACTAGCGGACCATTCTCCTACGAGCAGTACTTC.

The chain carries TRBV10-3 and TRBJ2-7; 8 nucleotides match TRBD2. The germline gives CDR1 ENHRY, CDR2 SYGVKD. This CDR3 region has 14 residues. Unmatched junction bases numbered 8, after V lost 6 bases and J lost 4 bases. The CDR3 nucleotides are TGTGCCATCAGCGACCCGGGACTAGGGTACGAGCAGTACTTC. This translates into CAISDPGLGYEQYF.

The count of this clone is one. V usage is TRBV5-1 and J usage is TRBJ2-1, with a tentative D call TRBD1 (5 bases). Per the germline V gene, CDR1 is SGHRS and CDR2 is YFSETQ. The CDR3 consists of 15 residues. The V end was cut by 0 bases, the J end by 4 bases, with 11 bases between. The CDR3 region has the DNA TGCGCCAGCAGCTTGGATAGGGGCTTATACAATGAGCAGTTCTTC. Residues: CASSLDRGLYNEQFF. Based on the CDR3 plus reference TRBV5-1 and TRBJ2-1, the full variable domain is KAGVTQTPRYLIKTRGQQVTLSCSPISGHRSVSWYQQTPGQGLQFLFEYFSETQRNKGNFPGRFSGRQFSNSRSEMNVSTLELGDSALYLCASSLDRGLYNEQFFGPGTRLTVL.

V gene TRBV15 combines with J gene TRBJ1-2; weak D call: TRBD1 (5 bases). The length of the CDR3 is 16 residues. Trimming cost V 3 bases and J 5 bases, with 19 bases left between them. Germline values: CDR1 LNHNV, CDR2 YYDKDF (reference sequence). CDR3 residues: CATSSDRGAEPYGYTF. The CDR3 nucleotides are TGTGCCACCAGCAGTGACCGTGGGGCAGAGCCATATGGCTACACCTTC.

V and J are TRBV18 and TRBJ2-7, with a possible D match to TRBD2 (6 bases). Germline V CDR1 and CDR2: KGHSH, LQKENI. Trimming pared 3 bases from V and 2 bases from J, leaving 11 bases between. The CDR3 is 14 amino acids. This CDR3 is CASSPGTGTYEQYF. As DNA, the CDR3 is TGTGCCAGCTCACCCGGGACTGGAACCTACGAGCAGTACTTC.

This clone was detected only once. The rearrangement links TRBV28 to TRBJ2-3; the match to TRBD2 covers 9 bases. Germline values: CDR1 MDHEN, CDR2 SYDVKM. The CDR3 is made up of 16 amino acids. Trimming took 4 bases from V and 1 from J; bases not matched to a gene: 6. The CDR3 reads CASSSVAGVGTDTQYF. The CDR3 DNA is TGTGCCAGCAGTTCAGTAGCGGGAGTGGGCACAGATACGCAGTATTTT.

The table lists this clone with a few counts. This chain joins TRBV27 and TRBJ2-7; a weak D match, TRBD2 (6 bases). From germline, CDR1 is MNHEY and CDR2 SMNVEV (reference sequence). The CDR3 consists of 14 residues. V was shortened by 8 bases and J by 3 bases, with 17 bases between the two germline ends. DNA for the CDR3: TGTGCCAGCCGAGGGCGGTTCGGGGGCTACGAGCAGTACTTC. Translating it yields CASRGRFGGYEQYF.

The V gene is TRBV27, the J gene TRBJ2-7; no reliable D call. Germline V gene data show CDR1 as MNHEY and CDR2 as SMNVEV (reference sequence). V lost 6 bases and J lost 3, with 18 bases in between. CDR3 size: 15 residues. The CDR3 DNA follows: TGTGCCAGCAGATTGGGCATGCATGAAATCTACGAGCAGTACTTC. Protein product: CASRLGMHEIYEQYF.